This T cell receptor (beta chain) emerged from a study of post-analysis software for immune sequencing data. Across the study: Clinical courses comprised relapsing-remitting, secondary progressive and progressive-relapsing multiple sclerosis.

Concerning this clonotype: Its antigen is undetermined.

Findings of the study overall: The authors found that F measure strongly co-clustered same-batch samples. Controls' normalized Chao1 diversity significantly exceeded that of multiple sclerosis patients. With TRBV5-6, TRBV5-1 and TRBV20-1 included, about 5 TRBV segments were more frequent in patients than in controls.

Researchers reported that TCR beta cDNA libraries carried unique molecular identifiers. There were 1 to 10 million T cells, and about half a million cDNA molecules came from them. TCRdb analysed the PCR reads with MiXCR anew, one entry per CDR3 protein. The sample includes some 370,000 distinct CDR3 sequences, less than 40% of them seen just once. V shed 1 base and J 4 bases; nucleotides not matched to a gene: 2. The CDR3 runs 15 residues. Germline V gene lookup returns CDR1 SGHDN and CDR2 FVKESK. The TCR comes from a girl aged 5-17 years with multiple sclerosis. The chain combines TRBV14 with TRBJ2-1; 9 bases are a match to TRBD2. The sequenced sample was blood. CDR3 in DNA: TGTGCCAGCAGCCAAGGGAGCGGGGGGTACAATGAGCAGTTCTTC. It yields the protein CASSQGSGGYNEQFF.